Listed below are T cell receptor beta chains from one sample, sequenced in a study of blood T cell repertoires in COVID-19. Clones were sequenced by immunoSEQ multiplex PCR, and TCRdb holds only the in-frame ones, with some missing. The sample consists of about 140,000 clones, around three quarters of them appearing once. Material for sequencing was peripheral blood. Receptors were obtained from an elderly man with acute or convalescent COVID-19. The CDR3 runs from the conserved cysteine through the conserved F or W. Each record gives: V gene, J gene, D gene, clone size, CDR3 protein, CDR3 DNA. D genes are given only for firm matches. Clone size is given for some rows only: seen once, a few or many times, or a class if the clone is expanded.

v_gene: TRBV7-3
j_gene: TRBJ2-1
d_gene: NA
abundance: NA
CDR3aa: CASSLGQFDEQFF
CDR3nt: TGTGCCAGCAGCTTAGGTCAGTTCGATGAGCAGTTCTTC

v_gene: TRBV7-2
j_gene: TRBJ1-2
d_gene: NA
abundance: NA
CDR3aa: CASSLNGGYTF
CDR3nt: TGTGCCAGCAGCTTAAACGGTGGCTACACCTTC

v_gene: TRBV6-5
j_gene: TRBJ2-1
d_gene: TRBD2
abundance: once
CDR3aa: CASNSGGGRGEQFF
CDR3nt: TGTGCCAGCAATTCCGGGGGGGGCCGGGGTGAGCAGTTCTTC

v_gene: TRBV7-3
j_gene: TRBJ2-1
d_gene: TRBD2
abundance: NA
CDR3aa: CASSLNSGGAYEQFF
CDR3nt: TGTGCCAGCAGCTTAAATAGCGGGGGGGCGTATGAGCAGTTCTTC

v_gene: TRBV7-2
j_gene: TRBJ1-6
d_gene: TRBD1
abundance: NA
CDR3aa: CASSLTLGTGVSPLHF
CDR3nt: TGTGCCAGCAGCTTAACGTTAGGGACAGGGGTCTCACCCCTCCACTTT

v_gene: TRBV19
j_gene: TRBJ1-2
d_gene: TRBD1
abundance: once
CDR3aa: CASSRREGANYGYTF
CDR3nt: TGTGCCAGTAGCCGACGGGAGGGGGCAAACTATGGCTACACCTTC

v_gene: TRBV2
j_gene: TRBJ1-4
d_gene: NA
abundance: NA
CDR3aa: CASSEERAEKLFF
CDR3nt: TGTGCCAGCAGTGAAGAGAGGGCCGAAAAACTGTTTTTT

v_gene: TRBV27
j_gene: TRBJ1-5
d_gene: NA
abundance: NA
CDR3aa: CASWGRKTSNQPQHF
CDR3nt: TGTGCCAGCTGGGGCAGGAAAACTAGCAATCAGCCCCAGCATTTT

v_gene: TRBV19
j_gene: TRBJ2-3
d_gene: NA
abundance: NA
CDR3aa: CASSIWRNTDTQYF
CDR3nt: TGTGCCAGTAGTATTTGGCGGAACACAGATACGCAGTATTTT

v_gene: TRBV7-9
j_gene: TRBJ1-4
d_gene: NA
abundance: NA
CDR3aa: CASSSSNRNEKLFF
CDR3nt: TGTGCCAGCAGCTCATCGAACAGGAATGAAAAACTGTTTTTT

v_gene: TRBV7-2
j_gene: TRBJ2-7
d_gene: NA
abundance: NA
CDR3aa: CASSLALTGVREQYF
CDR3nt: TGTGCCAGCAGCTTAGCACTAACAGGAGTGCGCGAGCAGTACTTC

v_gene: TRBV7-2
j_gene: TRBJ1-5
d_gene: NA
abundance: NA
CDR3aa: CASSANTGGQPQHF
CDR3nt: TGTGCCAGCAGCGCGAATACGGGGGGTCAGCCCCAGCATTTT

v_gene: TRBV9
j_gene: TRBJ1-2
d_gene: NA
abundance: NA
CDR3aa: CASSARIGGNYGYTF
CDR3nt: TGTGCCAGCAGCGCGAGGATAGGAGGAAACTATGGCTACACCTTC

v_gene: TRBV28
j_gene: TRBJ2-4
d_gene: TRBD1
abundance: NA
CDR3aa: CASSLGQGLAKNIQYF
CDR3nt: TGTGCCAGCAGCCTAGGACAGGGCCTAGCCAAAAACATTCAGTACTTC

v_gene: TRBV7-6
j_gene: TRBJ2-1
d_gene: TRBD2
abundance: NA
CDR3aa: CASSPWGGARNEQFF
CDR3nt: TGTGCCAGCAGCCCGTGGGGGGGAGCCAGGAATGAGCAGTTCTTC

v_gene: TRBV7-8
j_gene: TRBJ2-1
d_gene: TRBD2
abundance: NA
CDR3aa: CASSQWASGGADEQFF
CDR3nt: TGTGCCAGCAGCCAGTGGGCTAGCGGGGGGGCGGATGAGCAGTTCTTC

v_gene: TRBV7-2
j_gene: TRBJ2-3
d_gene: NA
abundance: NA
CDR3aa: CASSLTRGTYTDTQYF
CDR3nt: TGTGCCAGCAGCTTAACTCGGGGGACTTACACAGATACGCAGTATTTT

v_gene: TRBV24-1
j_gene: TRBJ2-7
d_gene: TRBD1
abundance: NA
CDR3aa: CATSGGTGVSYEQYF
CDR3nt: TGTGCCACCAGTGGTGGGACAGGGGTCTCCTACGAGCAGTACTTC

v_gene: TRBV6-1
j_gene: TRBJ1-5
d_gene: NA
abundance: NA
CDR3aa: CASSERSGYSNQPQHF
CDR3nt: TGTGCCAGCAGTGAAAGGTCAGGTTATAGCAATCAGCCCCAGCATTTT

v_gene: TRBV28
j_gene: TRBJ1-4
d_gene: NA
abundance: NA
CDR3aa: CAIQVTTNEKLFF
CDR3nt: TGTGCCATACAGGTGACAACTAATGAAAAACTGTTTTTT

v_gene: TRBV7-2
j_gene: TRBJ1-4
d_gene: TRBD1
abundance: NA
CDR3aa: CASSLDREGEKLFF
CDR3nt: TGTGCCAGCAGCTTGGACAGGGAGGGTGAAAAACTGTTTTTT

v_gene: TRBV10-3
j_gene: TRBJ1-3
d_gene: TRBD1
abundance: NA
CDR3aa: CAISGGQYSGNTIYF
CDR3nt: TGTGCCATCAGCGGGGGACAGTACTCTGGAAACACCATATATTTT

v_gene: TRBV6-5
j_gene: TRBJ1-2
d_gene: TRBD1
abundance: NA
CDR3aa: CASTVGGAVGYGYTF
CDR3nt: TGTGCCAGCACAGTAGGGGGCGCGGTGGGCTATGGCTACACCTTC

v_gene: TRBV9
j_gene: TRBJ1-5
d_gene: NA
abundance: few
CDR3aa: CASSVGDSQPQHF
CDR3nt: TGTGCCAGCAGCGTTGGCGACTCCCAGCCCCAGCATTTT

v_gene: TRBV10-2
j_gene: TRBJ1-5
d_gene: NA
abundance: once
CDR3aa: CASSERQGGNSNQPQHF
CDR3nt: TGCGCCAGCAGTGAACGGCAGGGTGGTAATAGCAATCAGCCCCAGCATTTT

v_gene: TRBV27
j_gene: TRBJ2-5
d_gene: NA
abundance: NA
CDR3aa: CASSPSRQIQETQYF
CDR3nt: TGTGCCAGCAGTCCGTCCCGACAGATACAAGAGACCCAGTACTTC

v_gene: TRBV5-4
j_gene: TRBJ2-7
d_gene: TRBD2
abundance: NA
CDR3aa: CASSGGEDPYEQYF
CDR3nt: TGTGCCAGCAGCGGGGGGGAGGACCCCTACGAGCAGTACTTC

v_gene: TRBV18
j_gene: TRBJ2-5
d_gene: TRBD1
abundance: NA
CDR3aa: CASSRGTGQETQYF
CDR3nt: TGTGCCAGCTCACGTGGGACAGGCCAAGAGACCCAGTACTTC

v_gene: TRBV2
j_gene: TRBJ1-2
d_gene: NA
abundance: NA
CDR3aa: CASSDRGYGYTF
CDR3nt: TGTGCCAGCAGTGACAGGGGCTATGGCTACACCTTC

v_gene: TRBV19
j_gene: TRBJ1-5
d_gene: TRBD1
abundance: NA
CDR3aa: CASSPDRGQSQPQHF
CDR3nt: TGTGCCAGTAGTCCCGACAGGGGGCAATCTCAGCCCCAGCATTTT

v_gene: TRBV7-9
j_gene: TRBJ1-2
d_gene: NA
abundance: NA
CDR3aa: CASSRRRGETDGYTF
CDR3nt: TGTGCCAGCAGCCGCCGGCGGGGGGAAACGGACGGCTACACCTTC

v_gene: TRBV6-6
j_gene: TRBJ1-6
d_gene: NA
abundance: few
CDR3aa: CASSSNDRNSPLHF
CDR3nt: TGTGCCAGCAGTTCCAACGACAGAAATTCACCCCTCCACTTT

v_gene: TRBV29-1
j_gene: TRBJ2-1
d_gene: TRBD1
abundance: NA
CDR3aa: CSAGDRANEQFF
CDR3nt: TGCAGCGCCGGGGACAGGGCGAATGAGCAGTTCTTC

v_gene: TRBV7-6
j_gene: TRBJ1-2
d_gene: NA
abundance: NA
CDR3aa: CASSLGGPFNYGYTF
CDR3nt: TGTGCCAGCAGCTTAGGGGGGCCCTTTAACTATGGCTACACCTTC

v_gene: TRBV27
j_gene: TRBJ2-6
d_gene: NA
abundance: NA
CDR3aa: CASRTSDSSGANVLTF
CDR3nt: TGTGCCAGCAGAACCTCGGACAGCTCTGGGGCCAACGTCCTGACTTTC

v_gene: TRBV15
j_gene: TRBJ1-5
d_gene: TRBD1
abundance: NA
CDR3aa: CATSRGAQGGNNQPQHF
CDR3nt: TGTGCCACCAGCAGAGGTGCACAGGGGGGGAACAATCAGCCCCAGCATTTT

v_gene: TRBV18
j_gene: TRBJ1-6
d_gene: TRBD1
abundance: NA
CDR3aa: CASSPLDAGQSNSPLHF
CDR3nt: TGTGCCAGCTCCCCCTTGGATGCGGGACAGAGTAATTCACCCCTCCACTTT

v_gene: TRBV28
j_gene: TRBJ2-3
d_gene: NA
abundance: NA
CDR3aa: CASTPHGTDTQYF
CDR3nt: TGTGCCAGCACCCCACATGGCACAGATACGCAGTATTTT

v_gene: TRBV11-2
j_gene: TRBJ2-7
d_gene: NA
abundance: NA
CDR3aa: CASSLESAADSYEQYF
CDR3nt: TGTGCCAGCAGCTTAGAGTCCGCGGCGGACTCCTACGAGCAGTACTTC

v_gene: TRBV10-1
j_gene: TRBJ2-7
d_gene: TRBD1
abundance: NA
CDR3aa: CASSGDSGEQYF
CDR3nt: TGCGCCAGCAGTGGGGACAGTGGCGAGCAGTACTTC

v_gene: TRBV7-3
j_gene: TRBJ2-2
d_gene: NA
abundance: NA
CDR3aa: CASSLQQGSAGELFF
CDR3nt: TGTGCCAGCAGCTTACAACAGGGCTCGGCCGGGGAGCTGTTTTTT

v_gene: TRBV9
j_gene: TRBJ1-2
d_gene: NA
abundance: NA
CDR3aa: CASSDTGFEGYTF
CDR3nt: TGTGCCAGCAGCGATACGGGGTTTGAAGGCTACACCTTC

v_gene: TRBV9
j_gene: TRBJ2-3
d_gene: NA
abundance: NA
CDR3aa: CASSVRVGTDTQYF
CDR3nt: TGTGCCAGCAGCGTCAGGGTCGGAACAGATACGCAGTATTTT

v_gene: TRBV5-1
j_gene: TRBJ2-1
d_gene: TRBD2
abundance: NA
CDR3aa: CASSSIAGSYNEQFF
CDR3nt: TGCGCCAGCAGCTCCATAGCGGGGTCCTACAATGAGCAGTTCTTC

v_gene: TRBV28
j_gene: TRBJ1-4
d_gene: TRBD1
abundance: NA
CDR3aa: CASSSGQGGKVLEKLFF
CDR3nt: TGTGCCAGCAGTTCGGGACAGGGAGGAAAAGTCCTTGAAAAACTGTTTTTT

v_gene: TRBV29-1
j_gene: TRBJ2-7
d_gene: NA
abundance: NA
CDR3aa: CSARGPGGGSYEQYF
CDR3nt: TGCAGCGCGAGGGGGCCCGGTGGAGGGTCGTACGAGCAGTACTTC

v_gene: TRBV7-9
j_gene: TRBJ1-2
d_gene: NA
abundance: NA
CDR3aa: CASSSTGYGYTF
CDR3nt: TGTGCCAGCAGCTCTACAGGGTATGGCTACACCTTC

v_gene: TRBV7-3
j_gene: TRBJ2-5
d_gene: NA
abundance: NA
CDR3aa: CASSLMAGAETQYF
CDR3nt: TGTGCCAGCAGCCTAATGGCGGGGGCGGAGACCCAGTACTTC

v_gene: TRBV15
j_gene: TRBJ2-4
d_gene: TRBD2
abundance: NA
CDR3aa: CATGEGAKNIQYF
CDR3nt: TGTGCCACCGGGGAGGGGGCCAAAAACATTCAGTACTTC

v_gene: TRBV28
j_gene: TRBJ2-1
d_gene: TRBD1
abundance: NA
CDR3aa: CASSRFRGLTYNEQFF
CDR3nt: TGTGCCAGCAGTCGATTCAGGGGGCTAACCTACAATGAGCAGTTCTTC

v_gene: TRBV27
j_gene: TRBJ1-5
d_gene: TRBD1
abundance: NA
CDR3aa: CASSSWDRVNQPQHF
CDR3nt: TGTGCCAGCAGTTCATGGGACAGGGTGAATCAGCCCCAGCATTTT

v_gene: TRBV27
j_gene: TRBJ2-7
d_gene: NA
abundance: NA
CDR3aa: CASSSSTGGMFEQYF
CDR3nt: TGTGCCAGCAGTTCCTCGACGGGGGGCATGTTCGAGCAGTACTTC

v_gene: TRBV19
j_gene: TRBJ1-1
d_gene: NA
abundance: NA
CDR3aa: CASTSPYLGTRPEAFF
CDR3nt: TGTGCCAGTACTTCCCCCTATTTGGGGACAAGACCTGAAGCTTTCTTT